This T cell receptor (beta chain) was retrieved from a study of cytomegalovirus exposure and HLA in healthy donors (dated by TCRdb to 2016 to 2017). With respect to the entire study: According to an earlier analysis of a few hundred of the donors, roughly 180 million T cells yielded some 120 million unique TCR beta sequences and more than 250 Gb of sequence data. An early release that covered roughly 600 HLA-typed donors contained about 300 gigabases of sequencing data and 70 million to 100 million unique TCR sequences. Of the approximately 400 genotyped donors, over 65% fell in the genetic ancestry cluster associated with self-reported Caucasian donors. The study aimed to test whether signatures of past pathogen exposure could be identified by cataloging public T cell receptors. The T cell repertoires of around 670 subjects were profiled by immunosequencing and related to cytomegalovirus serostatus. In addition to the first cohort of 666 subjects, a separate validation cohort of 120 different subjects was used. High-throughput TCR immunosequencing, statistical association of individual TCRs with disease status, and machine learning were combined to predict cytomegalovirus infection status. In a later analysis, previously published TCR beta repertoires from 666 donors were re-analyzed and high-resolution HLA genotyping was added so that TCR occurrence patterns could be studied. Rather than drawing on any new phenotypic data, the later analysis identified candidate immune exposures from TCR beta sequences and the way those sequences occurred across donors. To decide whether each TCR beta V gene segment behaved as functional or pseudogenic, an earlier analysis of some 600 of the donors relied on high-throughput TCR beta sequencing. Donor age, sex, ethnicity and CMV serostatus were compiled together with the repertoire data. A later genetic analysis took genome-wide SNP genotypes for about 60% of the roughly 670 donors and used that subset as a discovery cohort. Every discovery cohort repertoire had been produced on one sequencing platform. Class I and class II HLA loci were covered by the typing at four-digit resolution. The number of donors typed differed by locus, with 629-630 for A, B, C, DRB1 and DQB1, roughly 520 for DQA1, 606 for DPA1, and around 450 for DPB1. Five DR-DQ haplotypes were handled as single units for association and clustering, since linkage in the cohort was strong. Among about 410 genotyped donors of the cohort, an average of roughly 230,000 unique TCR beta nucleotide sequences was sequenced per donor, of which about 18% were non-productive.

In total, approximately 610 healthy bone marrow donors made up the cohort. At the time of sampling, all cohort members were nominally healthy, though unrecorded immune exposures were likely present. The donor tested CMV seropositive and was one of the 289 seropositive cohort members. A peripheral blood sample was collected from each donor, and TCR beta sequencing was performed on peripheral blood mononuclear cells. Genomic DNA was extracted from the blood cell samples with the Qiagen DNeasy Blood Extraction Kit. Details on this clone: The target of this receptor is not known. No much larger clone exists at a distance of one base, and base qualities are not known.

Study-wide findings and limitations: In the study, about 150 TCR beta chains were listed as associated with cytomegalovirus. A later analysis found that most CMV-associated TCR beta chains appeared HLA-restricted, with HLA associations seemingly driven largely by CMV exposure. Linkage disequilibrium might explain the correlated functional status among segregating V segments, but an unknown experimental factor could not be ruled out. In a later analysis, the rate of TCR association differed among HLA loci, with DRB1 alleles having the most associated TCRs and HLA-C alleles having the fewest. In a later genetic analysis, a missense DCLRE1C variant was associated with V-gene and J-gene trimming of TCR beta chains, and the association was replicated in an independent cohort. Roughly uniform sequencing depth across donors was assumed in presence/absence analyses, although this assumption may not hold. In vitro tests confirmed that three of the cytomegalovirus-associated TCR beta chains recognize cytomegalovirus antigens. Because counts were too low, around 18 rarely observed V segments, including chromosome 9 orphons, were left out of the earlier analysis of a few hundred of the donors. While some public TCRs were present in many individuals, most TCR sequences turned up only very rarely across donors. HLA typing was unavailable for some donors at each locus, so association tests used only the typed subset. A group of highly shared sequence variants was considered likely to be a technical artifact of the sequencing pipeline. The only immune exposure information available for the cohort was CMV serostatus. A further reported finding was that TCR beta sequences accurately predicted the HLA-A and HLA-B alleles for most subjects in the first cohort. The authors suggested that the approach could potentially be generalized to other disease states and immunological phenotypes. Some IMGT-functional V segments, including TRBV6-2 and TRBV6-3, could not be told apart with the 87-base-pair reads, so those segments were excluded. At a false discovery rate of 0.05, a later analysis linked around 17,000 TCR beta sequences to specific HLA alleles. In a later analysis, HLA-associated TCR beta chains were found to be more clonally expanded and to have lower generation probabilities than equally common non-associated chains. A later analysis reported that several top co-occurrence clusters appeared linked to parvovirus B19, influenza, CMV and Epstein-Barr virus. When HLA alleles, especially DR and DQ, strongly co-occurred, TCR associations were difficult to assign to individual alleles. In both the original and validation cohorts, the classifier was reported to diagnose cytomegalovirus status with high specificity and sensitivity. In an earlier analysis of some 550 of the donors, most TCR beta V segments were observed in productive rearrangements about 87% or about 30% of the time, broadly matching IMGT annotations. According to a later genetic analysis, donors in an Asian-associated ancestry cluster had fewer N-insertions in productive TCRs than the roughly 670-donor mean. Only TCR beta chains were sequenced in this cohort, and the absence of alpha or paired-chain data limited detectable features.

The receptor library was made with the immunoSEQ multiplex PCR assay. For the multiplex PCR, a mixture combining 60 forward primers for TCR Vbeta segments and 13 reverse primers for TCR Jbeta segments was used. A multiplex PCR assay on genomic DNA amplified the CDR3 region of rearranged TCR beta genes. Amplified TCR beta libraries were sequenced as 87-base-pair reads on the Illumina HiSeq System. The original pipeline was this. In a later analysis, 77 million or so unique TCR beta chains were counted across the 650 to 750 repertoires, and around 10 million of these chains were shared by at least two donors. To remove PCR and sequencing errors, raw reads were error-corrected and collapsed into unique sequences using a nearest-neighbor algorithm that merged closely related sequences. Alignment of CDR3 sequences to IMGT reference sequences was used to assign V, D and J gene segments. Each retained sequence needed at least a six-nucleotide match to both a V gene segment and a J gene segment. A rearrangement was called productive if the CDR3 had no stop codons and remained in frame with V and J, and every other rearrangement was called non-productive. Following IMGT convention, CDR3 was defined as the stretch from the second conserved V-encoded cysteine to the conserved J-encoded phenylalanine. Sequences without an unambiguous match to a single V gene segment were excluded from the earlier analysis of several hundred of the donors. An earlier analysis of a few hundred of the donors classified V segments as functional when productive rearrangements were above 56.7% and as segregating when the standard deviation between donors was above 5%. A statistical classification framework was built for diagnosing cytomegalovirus status from the catalog of TCR beta chain sequences. In a later analysis, V and J genes were assigned by comparing TCR nucleotide sequences against IMGT/GENE-DB human TR gene sequences. In a later analysis, CDR3 sequences and most-parsimonious VDJ recombination scenarios were assigned using the TCRdist pipeline. A later analysis defined each TCR beta chain by its CDR3 amino acid sequence plus V-gene family, and excluded reads lacking a unique V-gene family. A later analysis removed 550 to 700 highly shared, low-generation-probability nucleotide sequences to deal with suspected cross-contamination and a sequencing artifact. In a later analysis, a clonal expansion index was calculated for each public chain from normalized within-repertoire ranks of inferred template counts. In a later analysis, generation probabilities were computed using a VDJ recombination model fitted to out-of-frame rearrangements, and the results were checked against IGoR. In a later analysis, hypergeometric tests were used to score TCR-TCR, TCR-HLA and TCR-CMV co-occurrence, with a repertoire-size bias correction applied to TCR pairs. False discovery rates were estimated in a later analysis by permuting HLA or CMV assignments 20 times. In a later analysis, co-occurring TCRs were grouped using DBSCAN, with TCRdist sequence similarity added in when clustering inside HLA-allele-positive subsets. For co-occurrence clustering, repertoires with fewer than 30,000 or more than 120,000 public chains were excluded, along with five repertoires with anomalous nucleotide sharing. TCRdb mirrors the immuneACCESS table, restricted to in-frame sequences. Some clones are absent from its copies; in checked studies, under half trace to an unresolved V gene, and the reason for the others is unknown. The DNA gave D and trimming, while V, J and clone size come from that table. The sample table shows 55,000 to 80,000 clones, and roughly 70% are seen once. The ten top clones hold 20% to 30% of the sample.

Germline trimming amounts to 8 bases on V and 11 bases on J, with 9 as the count of junction bases outside the gene matches. The CDR3 covers 11 residues, taking in both the cysteine and the phenylalanine. Of all the DNA, just the CDR3 is kept, 33 bases in frame from base 1. For CDR1 and CDR2, the germline V gene lists SQVTM and ANQGSEA. The sequenced sample was PBMCs. This clonotype was obtained from a middle-aged man in good health and CMV-seropositive. The chain couples TRBV29-1 to TRBJ2-1; 7 junctional bases match TRBD2. The DNA is as follows: TGCAGCTCGGGAGGATTCTCTCAGCAGTTCTTC. It translates as CSSGGFSQQFF.